This T cell receptor beta chain was captured in a study of shared clonotypes between healthy human individuals. Study overall: The donors, two women and three men, were aged 18 to 49. Study-level points and caveats: An effect of sequencing depth on clonotype sharing among donors was expected. Donor scarcity curtailed the genetic and exposure-history diversity represented herein.

Notes on this clone: Its antigen is not known.

This CDR3 has 14 amino acids. Trimming removed 7 bases from V and 5 bases from J, with 17 bases in between. Germline V gives CDR1 MDHEN, CDR2 SYDVKM. Assay used: immunoSEQ multiplex PCR; TCRdb lists only in-frame clones, some missing. The sample contains roughly 510,000 clones, around 79% of which appear only once. The rearrangement joins TRBV28 to TRBJ1-1; possible D gene TRBD1, 6 bases. The sequenced sample was PBMCs. The origin of this receptor is a woman in her thirties or forties in good health. Some clones in this sample may be carry-over from other donors' samples. The CDR3 nucleotides read TGTGCCAGCACCCGGGACATTTCGCGGACTGAAGCTTTCTTT. Its translation is CASTRDISRTEAFF.